Each of the 2 T cell receptor beta chains below was sequenced from the same sample in a study of T cell repertoires in cytomegalovirus infection (dated by TCRdb to 2018 to 2020). What the treatment or condition label conveys for this sample: in vitro stimulation with specific CMV peptide epitopes to enrich CMV-specific T cells. Their antigen targets remain unknown. Sequencing relied on an Illumina HiSeq 1500. Using fastp at Q25 and MiXCR, TCRdb reprocessed the public reads and kept productive beta chains. Rows matching on CDR3 protein sequence are summarized as one entry with the most common DNA and genes. Counted in this sample were 550,000 to 700,000 distinct CDR3 sequences; about 39% of them appeared once. Of the sample, 40% to 60% is held by the ten largest clones. Sample: cultured PBMCs, taken from culture after CMV antigen stimulation. These receptors all stem from a human donor in good health (CMV status not recorded). Some clones in this sample may be carry-over from other donors' samples.

The V gene is TRBV7-2, the J gene TRBJ2-1; D gene ambiguous. V lost 5 bases and J 6 bases, leaving 17 bases between the germline ends. Germline CDR1 is SGHTA and CDR2 is FQGNSA. The length of the CDR3 is 15 residues. The CDR3 DNA reads as TGTGCCAGCAGCCCTCAGGCTTTGGGCGGCAATGAGCAGTTCTTC. It yields the protein CASSPQALGGNEQFF.

The chain carries TRBV20-1 and TRBJ1-1; 7 nucleotides match TRBD1. V was clipped by 2 bases and J by 1 base; unmatched bases: 4. CDR1 is DFQATT and CDR2 is SNEGSKA in the germline V gene (reference sequence). This CDR3 region has 14 residues. The chain's CDR3 is CSARKGTENTEAFF. DNA for the CDR3: TGCAGTGCTAGAAAGGGGACAGAGAACACTGAAGCTTTCTTT.